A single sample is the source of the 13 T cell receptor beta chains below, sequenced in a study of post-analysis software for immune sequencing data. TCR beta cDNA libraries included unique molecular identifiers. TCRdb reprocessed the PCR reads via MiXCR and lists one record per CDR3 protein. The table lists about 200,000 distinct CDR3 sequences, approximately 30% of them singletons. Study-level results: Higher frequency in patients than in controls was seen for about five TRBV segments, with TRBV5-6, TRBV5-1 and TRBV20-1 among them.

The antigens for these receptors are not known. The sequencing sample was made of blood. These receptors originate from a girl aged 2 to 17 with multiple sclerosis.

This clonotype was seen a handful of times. CDR3 region: CATYSRSYEQYF. CDR3 coding DNA: TGTGCCACCTACAGCCGCTCCTACGAGCAGTACTTC. The V call is TRBV28, the J call TRBJ2-7; D gene ambiguous. The germline CDR1 and CDR2 sequences are MDHEN and SYDVKM. The CDR3 sequence is 12 residues long. V lost 10 bases, J lost 0 bases, and 10 bases lay in between.

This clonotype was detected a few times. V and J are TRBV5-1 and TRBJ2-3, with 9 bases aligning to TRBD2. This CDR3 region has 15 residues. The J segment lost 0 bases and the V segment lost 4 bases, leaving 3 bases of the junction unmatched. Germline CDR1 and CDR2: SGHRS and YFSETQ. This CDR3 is CASSRLAASTDTQYF. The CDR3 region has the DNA TGCGCCAGCAGCAGACTAGCGGCTAGCACAGATACGCAGTATTTT. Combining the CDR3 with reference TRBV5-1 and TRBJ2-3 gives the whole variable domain KAGVTQTPRYLIKTRGQQVTLSCSPISGHRSVSWYQQTPGQGLQFLFEYFSETQRNKGNFPGRFSGRQFSNSRSEMNVSTLELGDSALYLCASSRLAASTDTQYFGPGTRLTVL.

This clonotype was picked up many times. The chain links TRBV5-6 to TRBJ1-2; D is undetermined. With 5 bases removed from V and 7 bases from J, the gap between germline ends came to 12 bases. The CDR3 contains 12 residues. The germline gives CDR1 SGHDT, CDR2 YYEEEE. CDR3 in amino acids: CASRKLRGGYTF. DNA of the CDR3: TGTGCCAGCAGGAAACTACGAGGTGGCTACACCTTC.

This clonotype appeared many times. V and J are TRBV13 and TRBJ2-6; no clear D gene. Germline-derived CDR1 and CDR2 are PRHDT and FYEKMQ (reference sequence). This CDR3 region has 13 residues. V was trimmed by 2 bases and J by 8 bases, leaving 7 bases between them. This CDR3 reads CASSLLRTNVLTF. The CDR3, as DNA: TGTGCCAGCAGCTTACTCCGGACCAACGTCCTGACTTTC.

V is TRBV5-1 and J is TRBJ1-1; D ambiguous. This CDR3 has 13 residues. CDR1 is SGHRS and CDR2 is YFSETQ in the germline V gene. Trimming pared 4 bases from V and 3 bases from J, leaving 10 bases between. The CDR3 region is CASSPGRDTEAFF. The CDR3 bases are TGCGCCAGCAGCCCTGGACGGGACACTGAAGCTTTCTTT. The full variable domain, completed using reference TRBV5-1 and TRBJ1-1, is KAGVTQTPRYLIKTRGQQVTLSCSPISGHRSVSWYQQTPGQGLQFLFEYFSETQRNKGNFPGRFSGRQFSNSRSEMNVSTLELGDSALYLCASSPGRDTEAFFGQGTRLTVV.

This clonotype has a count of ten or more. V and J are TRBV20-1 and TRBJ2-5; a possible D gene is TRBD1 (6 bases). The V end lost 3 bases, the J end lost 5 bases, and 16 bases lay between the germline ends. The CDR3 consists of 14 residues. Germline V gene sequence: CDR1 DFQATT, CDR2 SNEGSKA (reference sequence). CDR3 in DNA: TGCAGTGCTAGCCCCATGGGTCAGGGGGAGACCCAGTACTTC. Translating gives CSASPMGQGETQYF.

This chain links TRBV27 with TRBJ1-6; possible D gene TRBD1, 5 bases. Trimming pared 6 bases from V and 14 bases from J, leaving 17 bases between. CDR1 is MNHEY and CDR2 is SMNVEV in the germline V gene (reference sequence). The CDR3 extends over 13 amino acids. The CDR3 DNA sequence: TGTGCCAGCAGCCGGACCGACAGATCGGCCCTCCACTTT. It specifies CASSRTDRSALHF.

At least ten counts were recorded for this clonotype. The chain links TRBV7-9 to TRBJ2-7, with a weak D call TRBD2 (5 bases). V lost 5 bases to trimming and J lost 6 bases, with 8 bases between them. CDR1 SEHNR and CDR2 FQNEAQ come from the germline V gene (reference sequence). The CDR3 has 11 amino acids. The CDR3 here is CASSPAVEQYF. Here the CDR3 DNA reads TGTGCCAGCAGCCCAGCGGTCGAGCAGTACTTC.

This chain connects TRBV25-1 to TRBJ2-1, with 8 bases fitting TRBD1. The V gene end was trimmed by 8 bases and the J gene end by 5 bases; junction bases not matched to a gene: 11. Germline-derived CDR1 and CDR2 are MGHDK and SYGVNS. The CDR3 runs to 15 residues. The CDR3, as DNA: TGTGCCAGCGTTCCCGGGACAGGTGGAAACAATGAGCAGTTCTTC. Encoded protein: CASVPGTGGNNEQFF.

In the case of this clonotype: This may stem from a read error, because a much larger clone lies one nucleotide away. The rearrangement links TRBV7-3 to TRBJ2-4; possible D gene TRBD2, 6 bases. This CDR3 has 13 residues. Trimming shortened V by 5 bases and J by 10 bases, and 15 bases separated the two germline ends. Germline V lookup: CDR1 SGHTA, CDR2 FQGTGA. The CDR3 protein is CASSASGGGIQYF. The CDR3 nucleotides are TGTGCCAGCAGCGCCTCCGGGGGTGGGATTCAGTACTTC.

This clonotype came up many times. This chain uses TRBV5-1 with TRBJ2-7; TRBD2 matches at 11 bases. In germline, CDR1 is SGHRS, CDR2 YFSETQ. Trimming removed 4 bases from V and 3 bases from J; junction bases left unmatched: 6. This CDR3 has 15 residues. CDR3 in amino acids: CASSALAGGDYEQYF. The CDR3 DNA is TGCGCCAGCAGCGCCTTAGCGGGGGGGGACTACGAGCAGTACTTC.

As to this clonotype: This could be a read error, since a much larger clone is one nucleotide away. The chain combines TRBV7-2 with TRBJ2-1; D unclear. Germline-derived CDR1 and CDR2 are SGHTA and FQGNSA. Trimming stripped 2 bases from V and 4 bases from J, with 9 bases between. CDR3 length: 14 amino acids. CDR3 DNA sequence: TGTGCCAGCAGCTTAATAGTGTTGTACAATGAGCAGTTCTTC. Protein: CASSLIVLYNEQFF.

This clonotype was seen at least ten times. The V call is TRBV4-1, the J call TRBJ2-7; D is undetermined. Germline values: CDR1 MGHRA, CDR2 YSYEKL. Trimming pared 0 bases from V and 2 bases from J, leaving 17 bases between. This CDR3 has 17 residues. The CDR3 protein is CASSQDSWNRRTYEQYF. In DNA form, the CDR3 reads TGCGCCAGCAGCCAAGATTCCTGGAACCGAAGAACCTACGAGCAGTACTTC.